In its sample, the clone carrying this T cell receptor beta chain was seen many times. TCRdb re-analysed the 5' RACE reads in MiXCR, keeping a single row per CDR3 protein. The data hold 400,000 to 500,000 distinct CDR3 sequences, with roughly 18% observed a single time. These data are taken from a study of T-cell memory formation after mild COVID-19. Germline V CDR1 and CDR2: MNHNY, SVGAGI (reference sequence). This CDR3 has 13 amino acids. V was cut by 0 bases and J by 3 bases, with 3 bases left in between. Input material: PBMCs or a T cell subset sorted from them (not recorded which). This TCR was recovered from a man between 18 and 29 years old who had mild COVID-19 (a few samples of this study predate the infection). Cell type and time point are not known. The V and J genes are TRBV6-6 and TRBJ1-3; no reliable D call. The CDR3 is CASSYSGGNTIYF. CDR3 DNA: TGTGCCAGCAGTTACTCAGGTGGAAACACCATATATTTT.